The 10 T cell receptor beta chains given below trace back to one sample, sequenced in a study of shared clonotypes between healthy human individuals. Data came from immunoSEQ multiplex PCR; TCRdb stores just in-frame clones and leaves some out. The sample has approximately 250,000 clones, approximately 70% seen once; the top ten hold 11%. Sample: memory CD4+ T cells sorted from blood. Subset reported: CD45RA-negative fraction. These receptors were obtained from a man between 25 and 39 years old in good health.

The CDR3 is CASKGPADAYNEQFF. The CDR3 coding sequence is TGTGCCAGCAAGGGCCCAGCGGACGCCTACAATGAGCAGTTCTTC. The chain recombines TRBV7-8 with TRBJ2-1; maybe TRBD2 (5 bases). V was trimmed by 7 bases and J by 2 bases, leaving 15 bases between them. The CDR3 has 15 amino acids. The germline V gene encodes CDR1 SGHVS and CDR2 FQNEAQ.

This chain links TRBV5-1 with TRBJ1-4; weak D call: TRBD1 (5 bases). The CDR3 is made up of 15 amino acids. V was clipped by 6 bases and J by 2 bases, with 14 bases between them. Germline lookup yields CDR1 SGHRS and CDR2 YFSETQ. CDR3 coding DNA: TGCGCCAGCACCCCTCGTGGGGGGACTAATGAAAAACTGTTTTTT. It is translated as CASTPRGGTNEKLFF.

Written as DNA, the CDR3 is TGCAGTGCTAGAGATAGCGTCAAGCAGTACTTC. Translated: CSARDSVKQYF. The J gene is TRBJ2-7, the V gene TRBV20-1; a weak D match, TRBD2 (5 bases). Trimming removed 0 bases from V and 8 bases from J, with 8 bases in between. This CDR3 has 11 amino acids. Germline CDR1 and CDR2: DFQATT and SNEGSKA (reference sequence).

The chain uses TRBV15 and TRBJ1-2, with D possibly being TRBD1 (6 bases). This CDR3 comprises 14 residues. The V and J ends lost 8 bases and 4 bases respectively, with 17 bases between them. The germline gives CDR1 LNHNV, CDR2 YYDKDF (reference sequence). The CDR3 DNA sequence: TGTGCCACCTCCTGGGAACAGGGAGCCTATGGCTACACCTTC. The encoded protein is CATSWEQGAYGYTF.

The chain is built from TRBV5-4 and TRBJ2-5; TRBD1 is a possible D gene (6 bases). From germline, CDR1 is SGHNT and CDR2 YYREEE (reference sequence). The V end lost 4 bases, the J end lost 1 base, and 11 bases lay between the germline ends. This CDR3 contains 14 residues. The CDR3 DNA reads TGTGCCAGCAGCCCGACAGGTCGCCAAGAGACCCAGTACTTC. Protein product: CASSPTGRQETQYF.

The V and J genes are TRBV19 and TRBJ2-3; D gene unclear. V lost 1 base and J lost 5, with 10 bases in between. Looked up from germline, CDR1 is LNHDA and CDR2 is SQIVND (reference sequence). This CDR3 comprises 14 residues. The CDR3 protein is CASSIVARGDTQYF. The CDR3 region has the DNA TGTGCCAGTAGTATAGTGGCCCGCGGAGATACGCAGTATTTT. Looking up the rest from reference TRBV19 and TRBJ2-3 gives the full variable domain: DGGITQSPKYLFRKEGQNVTLSCEQNLNHDAMYWYRQDPGQGLRLIYYSQIVNDFQKGDIAEGYSVSREKKESFPLTVTSAQKNPTAFYLCASSIVARGDTQYFGPGTRLTVL.

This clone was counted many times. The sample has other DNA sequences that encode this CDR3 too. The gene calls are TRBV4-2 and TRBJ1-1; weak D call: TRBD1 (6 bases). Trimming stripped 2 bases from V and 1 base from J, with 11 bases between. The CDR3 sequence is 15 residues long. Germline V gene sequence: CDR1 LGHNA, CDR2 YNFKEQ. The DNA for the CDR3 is TGTGCCAGCAGCCAACTGGACAGACGGAACACTGAAGCTTTCTTT. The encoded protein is CASSQLDRRNTEAFF.

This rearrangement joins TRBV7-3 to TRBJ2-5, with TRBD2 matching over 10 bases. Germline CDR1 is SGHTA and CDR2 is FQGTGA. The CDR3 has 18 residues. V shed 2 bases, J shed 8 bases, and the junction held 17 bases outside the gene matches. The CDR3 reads CASSLYPPTSGFIETQYF. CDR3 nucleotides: TGTGCCAGCAGCTTATACCCACCGACTAGCGGGTTCATAGAAACCCAGTACTTC.

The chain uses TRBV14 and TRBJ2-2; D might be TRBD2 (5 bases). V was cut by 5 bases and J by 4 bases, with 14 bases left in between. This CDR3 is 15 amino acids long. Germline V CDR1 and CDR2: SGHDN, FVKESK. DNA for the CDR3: TGTGCCAGCAGCATTGAGTTTCGGGGCACCGGGGAGCTGTTTTTT. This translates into CASSIEFRGTGELFF.

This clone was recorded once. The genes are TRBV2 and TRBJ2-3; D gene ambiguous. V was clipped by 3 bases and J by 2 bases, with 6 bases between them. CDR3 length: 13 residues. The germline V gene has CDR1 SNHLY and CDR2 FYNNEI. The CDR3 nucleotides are TGTGCCAGCAGTGATTCGTCCACAGATACGCAGTATTTT. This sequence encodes CASSDSSTDTQYF.